The T cell receptor (beta chain) described here comes from a study of naive and memory T cell subsets. CDR1 is SQVTM and CDR2 is ANQGSEA in the germline V gene. Trimming took off 7 bases at V and 5 bases at J, with 18 bases between the two ends. CDR3 length: 14 amino acids. Study-level results: From naive to CM, EM and EMRA, diversity decreased and Gini increased.

Two oligonucleotides, mixed equimolar, formed the beta constant-region primer covering TRBC1 and TRBC2. Four rounds of PCR amplified the ligated cDNA using nested alpha and beta constant-region primers plus SP2. Using its own MiXCR run on the UMI-ligation and nested PCR reads, TCRdb lists one record per CDR3 protein. The sample holds over 100,000 distinct CDR3 sequences, 36% seen once. In this sample, this clonotype turned up many times. Its antigen is as yet unknown. The sequence was collected from a human donor in good health. Sequenced input: central memory CD4+ T cells from blood. The chain recombines TRBV29-1 with TRBJ2-1, with a possible D match to TRBD1 (6 bases). For the CDR3, the DNA is TGCAGCGCCCCCGACAGGACAAAAAACAATGAGCAGTTCTTC. It yields the protein CSAPDRTKNNEQFF.